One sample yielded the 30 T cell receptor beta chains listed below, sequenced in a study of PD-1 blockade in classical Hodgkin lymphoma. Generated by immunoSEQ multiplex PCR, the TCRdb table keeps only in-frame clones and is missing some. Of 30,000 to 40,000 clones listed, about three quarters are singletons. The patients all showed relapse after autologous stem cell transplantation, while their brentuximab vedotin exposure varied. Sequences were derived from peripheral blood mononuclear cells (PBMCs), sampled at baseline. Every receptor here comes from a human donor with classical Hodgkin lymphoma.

The CDR3 loop reads CASSLLQGAYEQYF. CDR3 sequence (DNA): TGTGCCAGCAGTTTATTACAGGGGGCCTACGAGCAGTACTTC. V and J are TRBV28 and TRBJ2-7; 8 nucleotides line up with TRBD1. The CDR3 loop spans 14 amino acids. V dropped 1 base and J dropped 2; count of bases not matched to a gene: 1. Germline V CDR1 and CDR2: MDHEN, SYDVKM.

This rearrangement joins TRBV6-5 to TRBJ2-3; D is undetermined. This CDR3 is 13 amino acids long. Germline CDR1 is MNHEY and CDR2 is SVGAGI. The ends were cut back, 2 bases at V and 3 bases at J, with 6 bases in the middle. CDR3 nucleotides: TGTGCCAGCAGTTACCCAGGAACAGATACGCAGTATTTT. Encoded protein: CASSYPGTDTQYF.

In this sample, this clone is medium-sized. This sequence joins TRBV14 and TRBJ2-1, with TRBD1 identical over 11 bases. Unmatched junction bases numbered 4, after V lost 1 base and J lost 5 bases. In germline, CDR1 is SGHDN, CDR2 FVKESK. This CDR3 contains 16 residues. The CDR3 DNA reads TGTGCCAGCAGCCAAGTCCCGGGACAGGGGGACAATGAGCAGTTCTTC. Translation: CASSQVPGQGDNEQFF.

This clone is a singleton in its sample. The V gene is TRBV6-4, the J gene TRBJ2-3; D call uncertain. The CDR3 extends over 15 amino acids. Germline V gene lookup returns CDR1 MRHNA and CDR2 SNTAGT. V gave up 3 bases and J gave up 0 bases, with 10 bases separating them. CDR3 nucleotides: TGTGCCAGCAGTGATAGGGATCCTAGCACAGATACGCAGTATTTT. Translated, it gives CASSDRDPSTDTQYF.

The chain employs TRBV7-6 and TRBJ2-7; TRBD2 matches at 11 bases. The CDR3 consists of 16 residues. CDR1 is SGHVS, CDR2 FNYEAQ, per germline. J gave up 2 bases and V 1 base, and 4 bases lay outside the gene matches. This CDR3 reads CASSLDRLAGTYEQYF. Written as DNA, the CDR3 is TGTGCCAGCAGCTTAGACCGACTAGCGGGAACCTACGAGCAGTACTTC.

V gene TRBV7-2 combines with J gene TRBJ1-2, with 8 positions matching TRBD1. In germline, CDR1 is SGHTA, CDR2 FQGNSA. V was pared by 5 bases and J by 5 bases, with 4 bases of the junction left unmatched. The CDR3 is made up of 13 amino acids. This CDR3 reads CASSAGQGYGYTF. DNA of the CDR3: TGTGCCAGCAGCGCCGGACAGGGTTATGGCTACACCTTC.

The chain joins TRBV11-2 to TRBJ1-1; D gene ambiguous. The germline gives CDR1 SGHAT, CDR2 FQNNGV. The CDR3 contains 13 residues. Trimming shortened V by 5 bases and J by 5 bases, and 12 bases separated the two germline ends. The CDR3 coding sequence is TGTGCCAGCAGCACGGACGCCAGGACTGAAGCTTTCTTT. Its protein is CASSTDARTEAFF.

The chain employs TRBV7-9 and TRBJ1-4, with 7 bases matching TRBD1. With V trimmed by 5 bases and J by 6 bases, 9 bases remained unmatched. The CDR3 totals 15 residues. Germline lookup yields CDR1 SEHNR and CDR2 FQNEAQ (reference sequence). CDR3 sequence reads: CASSNRQGADEKLFF. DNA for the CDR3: TGTGCCAGCAGCAACCGACAGGGCGCCGATGAAAAACTGTTTTTT.

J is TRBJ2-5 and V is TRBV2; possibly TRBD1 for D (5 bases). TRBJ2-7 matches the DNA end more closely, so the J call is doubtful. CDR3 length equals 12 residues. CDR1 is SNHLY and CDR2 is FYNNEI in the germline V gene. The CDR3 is CAAGWSAYEQYF. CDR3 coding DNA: TGTGCCGCAGGGTGGTCGGCCTACGAGCAGTACTTC.

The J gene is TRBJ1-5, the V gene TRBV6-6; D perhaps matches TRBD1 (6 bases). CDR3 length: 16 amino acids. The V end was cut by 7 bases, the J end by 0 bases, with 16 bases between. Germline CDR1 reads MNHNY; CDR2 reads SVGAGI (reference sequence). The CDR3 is CASTWGGRNSNQPQHF. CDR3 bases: TGTGCCAGCACCTGGGGGGGCAGGAATAGCAATCAGCCCCAGCATTTT.

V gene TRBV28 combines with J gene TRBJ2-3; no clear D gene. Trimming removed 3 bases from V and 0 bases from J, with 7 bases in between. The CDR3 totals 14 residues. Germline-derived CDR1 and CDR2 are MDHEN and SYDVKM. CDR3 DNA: TGTGCCAGCAGTTTGACATTTAGCACAGATACGCAGTATTTT. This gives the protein CASSLTFSTDTQYF. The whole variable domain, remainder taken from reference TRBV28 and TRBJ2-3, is DVKVTQSSRYLVKRTGEKVFLECVQDMDHENMFWYRQDPGLGLRLIYFSYDVKMKEKGDIPEGYSVSREKKERFSLILESASTNQTSMYLCASSLTFSTDTQYFGPGTRLTVL.

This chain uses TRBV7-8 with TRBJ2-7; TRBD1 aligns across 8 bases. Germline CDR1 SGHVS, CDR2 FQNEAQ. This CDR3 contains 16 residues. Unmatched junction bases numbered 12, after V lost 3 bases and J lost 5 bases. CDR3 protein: CASSLFATGARNEQYF. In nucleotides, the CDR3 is TGTGCCAGCAGCTTGTTCGCGACAGGGGCGAGGAACGAGCAGTACTTC.

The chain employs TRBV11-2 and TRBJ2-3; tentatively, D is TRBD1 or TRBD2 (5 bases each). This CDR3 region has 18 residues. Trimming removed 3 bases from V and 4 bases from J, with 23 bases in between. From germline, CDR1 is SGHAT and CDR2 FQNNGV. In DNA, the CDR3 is TGTGCCAGCAGCTTGGCCTTACCGGGACCGAGAACGCCAGATACGCAGTATTTT. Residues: CASSLALPGPRTPDTQYF.

DNA of the CDR3: TGCGCCAGCAGCCAAGATGGCACGGAATCCAACGAGCAGTACTTC. It yields the protein CASSQDGTESNEQYF. The chain joins TRBV4-3 to TRBJ2-7; D not resolved. Deletions cut 0 bases from V and 5 bases from J, with 14 bases between. This CDR3 region has 15 residues. Per the germline V gene, CDR1 is LGHNA and CDR2 is YSLEER.

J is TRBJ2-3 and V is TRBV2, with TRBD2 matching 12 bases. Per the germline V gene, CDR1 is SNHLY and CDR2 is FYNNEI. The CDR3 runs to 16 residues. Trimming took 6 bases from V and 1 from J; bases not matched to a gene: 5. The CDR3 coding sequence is TGTGCCAGCAGCGATCCTAGCGGGAGGGGCACAGATACGCAGTATTTT. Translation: CASSDPSGRGTDTQYF.

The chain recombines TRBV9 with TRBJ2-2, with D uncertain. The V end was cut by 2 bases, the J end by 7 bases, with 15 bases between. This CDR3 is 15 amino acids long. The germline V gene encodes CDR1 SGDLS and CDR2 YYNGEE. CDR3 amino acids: CASSVQGLSNGELFF. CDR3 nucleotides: TGTGCCAGCAGCGTTCAAGGGTTGTCTAACGGGGAGCTGTTTTTT.

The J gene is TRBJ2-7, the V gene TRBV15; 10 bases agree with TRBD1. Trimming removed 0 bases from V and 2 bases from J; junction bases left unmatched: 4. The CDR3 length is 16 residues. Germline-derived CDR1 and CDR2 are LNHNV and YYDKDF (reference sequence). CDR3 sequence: CATSRDGGTGAYEQYF. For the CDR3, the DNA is TGTGCCACCAGCAGAGATGGGGGGACAGGGGCCTACGAGCAGTACTTC.

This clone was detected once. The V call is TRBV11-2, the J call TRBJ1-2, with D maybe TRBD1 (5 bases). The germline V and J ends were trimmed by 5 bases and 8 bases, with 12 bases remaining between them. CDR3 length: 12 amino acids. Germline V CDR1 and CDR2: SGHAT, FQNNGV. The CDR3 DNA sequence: TGTGCCAGCAGCCCGTGGACACGCGGCTACACCTTC. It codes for CASSPWTRGYTF.

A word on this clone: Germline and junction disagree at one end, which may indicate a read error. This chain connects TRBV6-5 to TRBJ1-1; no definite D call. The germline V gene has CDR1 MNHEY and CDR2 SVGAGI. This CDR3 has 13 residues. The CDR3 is CAISDSQDTEAFF. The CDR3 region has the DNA TGTGCCATCAGTGACTCACAAGACACTGAAGCTTTCTTT.

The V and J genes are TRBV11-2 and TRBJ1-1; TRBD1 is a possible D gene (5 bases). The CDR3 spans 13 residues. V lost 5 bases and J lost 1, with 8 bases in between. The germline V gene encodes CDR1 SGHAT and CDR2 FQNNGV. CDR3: CASSRQGNTEAFF. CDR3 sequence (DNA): TGTGCCAGCAGCAGGCAGGGGAACACTGAAGCTTTCTTT.

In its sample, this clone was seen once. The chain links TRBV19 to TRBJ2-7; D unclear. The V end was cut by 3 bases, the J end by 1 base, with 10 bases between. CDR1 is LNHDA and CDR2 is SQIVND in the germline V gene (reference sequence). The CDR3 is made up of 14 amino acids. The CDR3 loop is CASSIRGASYEQYF. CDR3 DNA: TGTGCCAGTAGTATTAGAGGAGCATCCTACGAGCAGTACTTC.

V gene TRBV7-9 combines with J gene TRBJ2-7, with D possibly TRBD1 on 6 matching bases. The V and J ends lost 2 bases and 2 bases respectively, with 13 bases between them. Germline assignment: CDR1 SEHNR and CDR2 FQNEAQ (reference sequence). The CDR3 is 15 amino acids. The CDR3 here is CASSLRDRYTYEQYF. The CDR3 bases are TGTGCCAGCAGCTTAAGAGACAGGTACACCTACGAGCAGTACTTC.

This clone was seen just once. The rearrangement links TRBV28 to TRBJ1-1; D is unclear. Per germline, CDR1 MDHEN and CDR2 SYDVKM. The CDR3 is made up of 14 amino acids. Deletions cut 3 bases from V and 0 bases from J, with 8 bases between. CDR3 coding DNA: TGTGCCAGCAGTTTCCCCGGTGTGAACACTGAAGCTTTCTTT. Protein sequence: CASSFPGVNTEAFF.

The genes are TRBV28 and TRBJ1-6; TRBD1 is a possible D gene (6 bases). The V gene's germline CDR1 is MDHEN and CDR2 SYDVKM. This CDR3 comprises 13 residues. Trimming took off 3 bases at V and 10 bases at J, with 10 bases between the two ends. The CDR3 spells CASSFRGGSPLHF. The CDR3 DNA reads TGTGCCAGCAGTTTCAGGGGTGGCTCACCCCTCCACTTT.

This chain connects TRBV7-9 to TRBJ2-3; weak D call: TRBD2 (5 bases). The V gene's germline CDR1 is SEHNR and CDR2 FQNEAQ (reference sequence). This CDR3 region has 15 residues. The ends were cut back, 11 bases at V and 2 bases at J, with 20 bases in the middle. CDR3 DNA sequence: TGTGCCGGGTATGAAACTAGGGCTAACACAGATACGCAGTATTTT. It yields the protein CAGYETRANTDTQYF. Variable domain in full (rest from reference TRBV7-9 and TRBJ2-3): DTGVSQNPRHKITKRGQNVTFRCDPISEHNRLYWYRQTLGQGPEFLTYFQNEAQLEKSRLLSDRFSAERPKGSFSTLEIQRTEQGDSAMYLCAGYETRANTDTQYFGPGTRLTVL.

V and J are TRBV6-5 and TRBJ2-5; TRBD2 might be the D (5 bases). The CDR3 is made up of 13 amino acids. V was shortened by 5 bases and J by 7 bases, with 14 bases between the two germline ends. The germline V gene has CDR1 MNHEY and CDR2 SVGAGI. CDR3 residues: CASSETRMGTQYF. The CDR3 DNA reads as TGTGCCAGCAGTGAAACTAGGATGGGGACCCAGTACTTC.

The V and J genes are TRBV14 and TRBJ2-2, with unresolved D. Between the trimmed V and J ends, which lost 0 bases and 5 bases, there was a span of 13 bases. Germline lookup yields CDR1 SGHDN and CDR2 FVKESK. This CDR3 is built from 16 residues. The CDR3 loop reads CASSQDWPIGTGELFF. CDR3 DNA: TGTGCCAGCAGCCAAGATTGGCCCATAGGGACCGGGGAGCTGTTTTTT.

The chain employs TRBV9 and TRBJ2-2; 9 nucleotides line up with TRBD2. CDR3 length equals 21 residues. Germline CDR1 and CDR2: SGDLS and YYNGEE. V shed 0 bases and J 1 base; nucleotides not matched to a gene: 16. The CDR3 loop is CASSVALAGGLGGMNTGELFF. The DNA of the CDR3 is TGTGCCAGCAGCGTAGCTTTGGCGGGAGGGCTAGGGGGGATGAACACCGGGGAGCTGTTTTTT.

The CDR3 sequence is CASRVGRAYEQYF. The CDR3 bases are TGTGCCAGCAGGGTGGGGCGAGCCTACGAGCAGTACTTC. The chain recombines TRBV27 with TRBJ2-7; TRBD1 might be the D (5 bases). V dropped 6 bases and J dropped 2 bases, with 11 bases sitting between them. The germline V gene encodes CDR1 MNHEY and CDR2 SMNVEV (reference sequence). This CDR3 is built from 13 residues.

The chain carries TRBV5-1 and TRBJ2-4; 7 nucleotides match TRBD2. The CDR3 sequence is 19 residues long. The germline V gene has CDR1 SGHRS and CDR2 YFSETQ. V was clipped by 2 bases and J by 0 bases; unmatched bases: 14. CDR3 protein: CASSLRGVGAGLAKNIQYF. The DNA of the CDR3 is TGCGCCAGCAGCTTACGGGGGGTGGGCGCAGGACTAGCCAAAAACATTCAGTACTTC.